The clone carrying this T cell receptor (beta chain) was seen a few times. This sample is part of a study of blood T cell repertoires in COVID-19. The protocol was immunoSEQ multiplex PCR, while the TCRdb copy is restricted to in-frame clones and leaves out a portion. The table lists a few hundred thousand clones, more than 70% of them singletons. Ages ranged from roughly 18 to 100 years, with residence in 24 US areas. Participant reports of clinical history set cohort assignment. The CDR3 has 17 residues. Germline V gives CDR1 LGHDT, CDR2 YNNKEL (reference sequence). Trimming left V 4 bases short and J 7 bases short, with 26 bases between.

The chain is built from TRBV3-1 (or the pseudogene TRBV3-2) and TRBJ2-7, with D tentatively TRBD2 (7 bases). The clonotype originates from a man aged 25-40 years with acute COVID-19. The sample taken for sequencing was PBMCs or T cells enriched from blood (not recorded which). DNA for the CDR3: TGTGCCAGCAGCCGAGACCCCTCAGGAGGGGGGGCGGGGGAGCAGTACTTC. Translation gives CASSRDPSGGGAGEQYF.